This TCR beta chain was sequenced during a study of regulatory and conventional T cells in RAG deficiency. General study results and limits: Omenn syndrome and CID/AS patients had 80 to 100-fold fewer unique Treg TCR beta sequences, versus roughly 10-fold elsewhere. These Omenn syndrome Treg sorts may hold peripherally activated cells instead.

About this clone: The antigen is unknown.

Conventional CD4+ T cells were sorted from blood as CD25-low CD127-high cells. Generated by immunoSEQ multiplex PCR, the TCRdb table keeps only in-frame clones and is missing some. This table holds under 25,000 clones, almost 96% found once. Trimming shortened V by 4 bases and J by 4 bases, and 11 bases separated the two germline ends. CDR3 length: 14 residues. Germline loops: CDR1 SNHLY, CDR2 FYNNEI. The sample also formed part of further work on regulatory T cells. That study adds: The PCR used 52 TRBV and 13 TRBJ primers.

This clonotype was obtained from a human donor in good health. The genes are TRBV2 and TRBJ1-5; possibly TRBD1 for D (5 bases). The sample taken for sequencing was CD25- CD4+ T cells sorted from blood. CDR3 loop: CASSVSRANQPQHF. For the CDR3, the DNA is TGTGCCAGCAGTGTCTCCAGGGCAAATCAGCCCCAGCATTTT.